The source of this T cell receptor (beta chain) is a study of T cells in Graves' hyperthyroidism and ophthalmopathy. The sample holds many counts of this clonotype. What it recognizes is unknown. Amplification of TCR beta CDR3 regions was performed using RNA transcripts as template. HTBI primers drove first-round RT-PCR of the TCR CDR3. TCRdb used MiXCR to reprocess the multiplex PCR reads, holding one entry per CDR3 protein. The sample holds 450,000 to 700,000 distinct CDR3 sequences, under 60% seen once. Findings of the study overall: Most clonotypes expanded in thyroid above 0.001 were likewise present in blood. Ophthalmopathy prediction by the model preceded onset by a median roughly 6 months.

The germline V and J ends were trimmed by 2 bases and 2 bases, with 10 bases remaining between them. In germline, CDR1 is MDHEN, CDR2 SYDVKM. The CDR3 is 14 residues long. Uncontrolled infection, other autoimmune disease, pregnancy or lactation led to exclusion. Each diagnosis drew on symptoms, thyroxine, TRAb, thyroid ultrasound and orbital computed tomography findings. Sequencing used peripheral blood or thyroid tissue (not recorded which). The J gene is TRBJ2-7, the V gene TRBV28; D remains ambiguous. This TCR was recovered from an adult woman with Graves' disease, either hyperthyroidism or ophthalmopathy (not recorded which). This CDR3 reads CASSLDQAAYEQYF. CDR3 bases: TGTGCCAGCAGTTTAGACCAGGCAGCCTACGAGCAGTACTTC.